This TCR beta chain was sequenced during a study of metastatic and nonmetastatic thyroid tumors. About the research overall: Malignant thyroid and benign thyroid patients provided blood and tumor or nodule tissue whose repertoires were compared.

The germline V gene encodes CDR1 SGDLS and CDR2 YYNGEE. The length of the CDR3 is 15 residues. Deletions cut 0 bases from V and 7 bases from J, with 13 bases between. Study-wide results and caveats: Benign nodules were reported to have significantly lower TCR beta diversity than malignant thyroid tumors, in blood and tumor.

A remark on this clone: No antigen is known for it.

Authors' data handling: CDR3 differences across clinicopathological groups were used to build a distant-metastasis classifier for papillary thyroid cancer. Through MiXCR, TCRdb re-clonotyped the PCR reads. The V and J calls follow TCRdb's processing rather than the paper's. The sample lists roughly 4,100 clones, around 40% occurring once. Thyroid surgery was preceded by no treatment in any patient. The chain combines TRBV9 with TRBJ2-2; no definite D call. The sequenced material came from tumor tissue. This sequence was found in a female donor with papillary thyroid cancer or a benign thyroid nodule (not recorded which). Some clones in this sample may be carry-over from other donors' samples. CDR3 region: CASSVGWGLGGELFF. The CDR3 DNA follows: TGTGCCAGCAGCGTAGGATGGGGATTGGGCGGGGAGCTGTTTTTT.